This TCR beta chain was identified in a study of cytomegalovirus exposure and HLA in healthy donors. Study-wide results and limits: Reported performance of the classifier showed diagnosis of cytomegalovirus status with high specificity and sensitivity.

The V gene's germline CDR1 is SSHAT and CDR2 FNYEAQ (reference sequence). The CDR3 runs 14 residues. A note on this clone: The antigen remains unidentified. One end of the junction fails to match germline, which may point to a read error.

PCR amplification relied on 60 Vbeta primers (plus 13 Jbeta primers). Only in-frame clones appear in the TCRdb table, and some are missing; sequencing was by immunoSEQ multiplex PCR. The repertoire holds 200,000 or so clones, about four fifths seen once, with about 0.094% in the top ten. The chain recombines TRBV7-7 with TRBJ2-2, with a weak D call TRBD2 (5 bases). The sample was PBMCs. The sequence was collected from a boy under 10 years old in good health and CMV-seronegative. The CDR3 DNA sequence: TGTGCTAGCAGCTTAGCGCTCGGGGCCGGGGAGCTGTTTTTT. Its protein product is CASSLALGAGELFF.